This T cell receptor (beta chain) stems from a study of blood T cells in healthy people across ages (dated by TCRdb to about 2015). In the study overall: In model experiments, template switching captured about one uniquely barcoded TCR beta cDNA molecule for every two T cells. Using deep sequencing normalized with unique cDNA molecular identifiers, the study measured how TCR beta repertoire diversity changes with age. The donors were divided into four age groups: young (average roughly 15 years), middle-aged (approximately 42), aged (around 67) and long-lived (about 90). To avoid experimental bias, donors of different ages were randomly spread across the sequencing lanes. For two donors (one aged 18 to 29 and one aged 80 or older), the study analyzed two additional independent replicas of 1 million unique cDNA reads from the same blood draw. Study-wide conclusions, independent of this receptor: Conclusive comparison of naive and antigen-experienced compartments was prevented by the profiling of bulk unsorted PBMCs. Estimates of total diversity based on one million sequenced T cells were regarded as lower bounds and as underestimates. Donor CMV infection status was unknown, potentially confounding age-related changes in expanded clonotypes. Compared with the aged group, the long-lived group had more naive CD4+ T cells, fewer expanded clones and increased TCR diversity, suggesting age selection. As age increased, observed TCR beta diversity per million T cells dropped in a roughly linear way, and a significant reduction was already evident by age about 36. A strong correlation was found between observed TCR beta diversity and the percentage of naive T cells measured by flow cytometry.

The receptor library was made with 5' RACE. Instrument used: Illumina HiSeq 2500. A second PCR of roughly 7 to 12 cycles was performed with a sample-barcoded 5' primer and a J-beta primer mix. A template-switch 5' adaptor carrying 12 random nucleotides introduced a unique molecular identifier onto each TCR beta cDNA molecule. Each sample yielded at least 2.5 million CDR3-containing paired-end reads. The Mint cDNA synthesis kit, primed by a TRBC-specific oligonucleotide, was used to synthesize first-strand cDNA from all RNA. After uracil-DNA glycosylase treatment, a first 18-cycle PCR used universal primers M1SS and BC2_uni_R on all cDNA. The paper's data handling went like this. For normalization, 1 million high-quality reads were randomly selected from each sample, with every read carrying a distinct molecular identifier. Reads sharing molecular identifiers were discarded rather than binned into consensus sequences. MiTCR, set to a Q25 quality threshold and the strictest error-elimination algorithm, was used for CDR3 identification, clonotype clustering and error correction. A nonparametric unseen species model with Euler transformation was used to estimate lower-bound total TCR beta diversity. TCRdb reworked the public reads: Q25 trimming with fastp, MiXCR clone assembly, productive beta chains retained. For every CDR3 protein sequence, its rows merge into one entry that carries the most common genes and DNA. Clone size and V and J calls follow TCRdb, not the original study. Within this sample are hundreds of thousands of distinct CDR3 sequences, with 43% of them counted one time only. Of the sample, 20% to 25% is held by the ten largest clones.

Remarks on this clonotype: This receptor's antigen is unknown. The sample holds no much larger clone one base away, and base qualities are not on file.

From a lookup of the germline V gene, CDR1 and CDR2 are SGHRS and YFSETQ. V is shortened by 3 bases, J by 3 bases, and the region joining them spans 17 bases. The CDR3 has 16 amino acids, counting the end cysteine and phenylalanine. The CDR3 DNA has 48 bases and is translated from base 1. The donors were some 36 Caucasian individuals from Russia, aged 6 to 90 years, who were systemically healthy. About 9.1 milliliters of peripheral blood were collected from each donor into EDTA-treated Vacutainer tubes. PBMCs were isolated by Ficoll-Paque density-gradient centrifugation, with at least 6 million obtained per sample. Trizol reagent was used to extract total RNA from the PBMCs, yielding at least 6 micrograms per sample. Naive CD45RAhigh/CD27high T cell percentages were measured by flow cytometry on a PBMC aliquot from every donor.

The sequenced material came from blood. This chain joins TRBV5-1 to TRBJ2-3; the D gene is not confidently resolved. This sequence was found in a woman aged 60 to 75 in good health. The encoded CDR3 is CASSSRPSSGTDTQYF. The nucleotides read TGCGCCAGCAGCTCGCGGCCTTCTTCCGGGACAGATACGCAGTATTTT.